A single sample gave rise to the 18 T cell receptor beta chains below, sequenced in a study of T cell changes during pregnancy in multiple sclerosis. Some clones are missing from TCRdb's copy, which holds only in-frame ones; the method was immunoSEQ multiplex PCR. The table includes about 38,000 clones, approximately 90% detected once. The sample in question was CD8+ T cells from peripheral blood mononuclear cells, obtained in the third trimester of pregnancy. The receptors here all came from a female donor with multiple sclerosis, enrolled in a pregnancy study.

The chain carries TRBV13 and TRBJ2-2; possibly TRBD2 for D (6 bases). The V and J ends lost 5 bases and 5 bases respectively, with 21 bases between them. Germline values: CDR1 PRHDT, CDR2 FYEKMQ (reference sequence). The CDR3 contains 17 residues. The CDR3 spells CASSPLRDWGRTGELFF. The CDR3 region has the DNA TGTGCCAGCAGCCCCCTCCGGGACTGGGGGAGGACCGGGGAGCTGTTTTTT.

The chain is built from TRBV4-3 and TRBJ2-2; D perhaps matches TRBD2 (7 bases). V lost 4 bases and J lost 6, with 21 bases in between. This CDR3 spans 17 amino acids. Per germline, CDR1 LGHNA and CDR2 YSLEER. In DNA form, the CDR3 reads TGCGCCAGCAGCCTGACGTTTCTGGGGGGGCGCTCCGGGGAGCTGTTTTTT. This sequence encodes CASSLTFLGGRSGELFF.

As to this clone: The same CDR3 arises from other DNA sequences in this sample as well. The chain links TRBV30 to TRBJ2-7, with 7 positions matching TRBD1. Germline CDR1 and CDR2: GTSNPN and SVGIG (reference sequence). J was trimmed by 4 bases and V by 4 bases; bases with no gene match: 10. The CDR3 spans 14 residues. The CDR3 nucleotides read TGTGCCTGGATGAAGGACGGGACAGCTTACGAGCAGTACTTC. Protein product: CAWMKDGTAYEQYF.

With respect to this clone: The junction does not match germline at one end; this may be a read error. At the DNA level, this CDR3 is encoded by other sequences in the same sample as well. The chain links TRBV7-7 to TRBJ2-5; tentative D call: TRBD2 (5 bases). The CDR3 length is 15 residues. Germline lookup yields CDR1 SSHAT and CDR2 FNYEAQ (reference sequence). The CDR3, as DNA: TGTGCTAGCAGCGCTGTCGGAACTAGTAAAGAGACCCAGTACTTC. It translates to CASSAVGTSKETQYF.

CDR3 sequence (DNA): TGTGCCAGCAGCTCCGGGACAGGGCTATACGAGCAGTACTTC. Translating gives CASSSGTGLYEQYF. The chain carries TRBV5-6 and TRBJ2-7; the match to TRBD1 covers 9 bases. The CDR3 runs 14 residues. V was clipped by 3 bases and J by 4 bases; unmatched bases: 5. Germline V gene lookup returns CDR1 SGHDT and CDR2 YYEEEE.

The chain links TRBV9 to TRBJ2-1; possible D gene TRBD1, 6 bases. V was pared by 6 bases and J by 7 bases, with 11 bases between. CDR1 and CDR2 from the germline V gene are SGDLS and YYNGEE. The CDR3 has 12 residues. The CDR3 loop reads CASTGQRNEQFF. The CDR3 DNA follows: TGTGCCAGCACGGGACAAAGAAATGAGCAGTTCTTC.

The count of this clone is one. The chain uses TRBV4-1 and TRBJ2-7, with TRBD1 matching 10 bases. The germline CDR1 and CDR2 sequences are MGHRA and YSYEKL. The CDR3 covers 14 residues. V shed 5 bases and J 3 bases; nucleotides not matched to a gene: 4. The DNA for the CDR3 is TGCGCCAGCAGCTTCCGGGACAGGGGCTACGAGCAGTACTTC. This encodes CASSFRDRGYEQYF.

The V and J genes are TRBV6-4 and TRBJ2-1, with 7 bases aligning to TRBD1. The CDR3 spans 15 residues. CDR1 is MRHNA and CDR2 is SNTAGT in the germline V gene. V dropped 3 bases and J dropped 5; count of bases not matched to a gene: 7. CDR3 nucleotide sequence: TGTGCCAGCAGTGAAGAGGGGGCAAATCACAATGAGCAGTTCTTC. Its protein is CASSEEGANHNEQFF.

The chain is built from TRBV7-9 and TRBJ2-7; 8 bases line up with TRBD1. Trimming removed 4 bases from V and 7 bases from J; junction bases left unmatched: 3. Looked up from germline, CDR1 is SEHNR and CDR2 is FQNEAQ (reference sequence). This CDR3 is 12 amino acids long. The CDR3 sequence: CASSSTGGEQYF. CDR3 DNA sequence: TGTGCCAGCAGCTCAACAGGGGGAGAGCAGTACTTC.

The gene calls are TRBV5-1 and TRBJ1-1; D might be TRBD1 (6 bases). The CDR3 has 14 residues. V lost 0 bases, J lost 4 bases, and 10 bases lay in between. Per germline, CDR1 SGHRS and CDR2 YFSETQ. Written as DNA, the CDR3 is TGCGCCAGCAGCTTGGAGGGGGGGGGCACTGAAGCTTTCTTT. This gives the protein CASSLEGGGTEAFF.

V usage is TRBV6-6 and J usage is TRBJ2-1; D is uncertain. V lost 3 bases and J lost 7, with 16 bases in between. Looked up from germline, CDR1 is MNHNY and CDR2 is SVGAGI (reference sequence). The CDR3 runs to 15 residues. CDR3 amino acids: CASSYIPGSENEQFF. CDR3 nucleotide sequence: TGTGCCAGCAGTTATATCCCCGGGTCTGAGAATGAGCAGTTCTTC.

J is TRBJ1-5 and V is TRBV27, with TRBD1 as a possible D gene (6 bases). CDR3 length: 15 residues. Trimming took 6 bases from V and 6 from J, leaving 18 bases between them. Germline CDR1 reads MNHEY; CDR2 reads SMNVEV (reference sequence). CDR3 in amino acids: CASSPTGQRGQPQHF. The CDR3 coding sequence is TGTGCCAGCAGCCCAACGGGACAAAGGGGTCAGCCCCAGCATTTT.

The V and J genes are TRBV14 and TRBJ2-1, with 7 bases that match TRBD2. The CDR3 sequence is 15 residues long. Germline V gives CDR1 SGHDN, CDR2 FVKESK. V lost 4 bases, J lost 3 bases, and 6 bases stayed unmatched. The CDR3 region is CASSPRGELYNEQFF. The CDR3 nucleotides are TGTGCCAGCAGCCCACGGGGGGAACTCTACAATGAGCAGTTCTTC.

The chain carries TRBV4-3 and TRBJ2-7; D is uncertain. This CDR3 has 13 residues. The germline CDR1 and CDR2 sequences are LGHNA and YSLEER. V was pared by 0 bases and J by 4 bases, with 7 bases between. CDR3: CASSQDLVYEQYF. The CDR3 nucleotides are TGCGCCAGCAGCCAAGATCTAGTTTACGAGCAGTACTTC.

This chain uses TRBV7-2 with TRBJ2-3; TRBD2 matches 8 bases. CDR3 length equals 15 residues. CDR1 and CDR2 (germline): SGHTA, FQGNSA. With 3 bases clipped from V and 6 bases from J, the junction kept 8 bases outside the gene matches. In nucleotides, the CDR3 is TGTGCCAGCAGCTTTGGGCGGGGGGCCAGGGATACGCAGTATTTT. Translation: CASSFGRGARDTQYF.

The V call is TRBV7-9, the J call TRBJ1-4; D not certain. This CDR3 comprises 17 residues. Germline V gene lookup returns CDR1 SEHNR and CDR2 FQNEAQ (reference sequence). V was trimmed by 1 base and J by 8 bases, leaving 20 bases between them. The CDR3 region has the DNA TGTGCCAGCAGCTTAGGTTTCGAGCCAGTGGGCCGGGAAAAACTGTTTTTT. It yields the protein CASSLGFEPVGREKLFF.

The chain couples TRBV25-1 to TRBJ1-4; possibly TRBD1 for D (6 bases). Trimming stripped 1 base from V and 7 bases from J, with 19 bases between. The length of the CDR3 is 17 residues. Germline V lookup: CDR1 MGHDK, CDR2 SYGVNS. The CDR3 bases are TGTGCCAGCAGTGAATTTACGTCCAGGGGTCAGGGTGAAAAACTGTTTTTT. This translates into CASSEFTSRGQGEKLFF.

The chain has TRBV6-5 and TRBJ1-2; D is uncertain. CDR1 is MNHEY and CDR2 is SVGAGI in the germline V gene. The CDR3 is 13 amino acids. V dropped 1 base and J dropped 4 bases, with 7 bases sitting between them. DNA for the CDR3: TGTGCCAGCAGTTACTTTGGCTCCTATGGCTACACCTTC. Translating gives CASSYFGSYGYTF.